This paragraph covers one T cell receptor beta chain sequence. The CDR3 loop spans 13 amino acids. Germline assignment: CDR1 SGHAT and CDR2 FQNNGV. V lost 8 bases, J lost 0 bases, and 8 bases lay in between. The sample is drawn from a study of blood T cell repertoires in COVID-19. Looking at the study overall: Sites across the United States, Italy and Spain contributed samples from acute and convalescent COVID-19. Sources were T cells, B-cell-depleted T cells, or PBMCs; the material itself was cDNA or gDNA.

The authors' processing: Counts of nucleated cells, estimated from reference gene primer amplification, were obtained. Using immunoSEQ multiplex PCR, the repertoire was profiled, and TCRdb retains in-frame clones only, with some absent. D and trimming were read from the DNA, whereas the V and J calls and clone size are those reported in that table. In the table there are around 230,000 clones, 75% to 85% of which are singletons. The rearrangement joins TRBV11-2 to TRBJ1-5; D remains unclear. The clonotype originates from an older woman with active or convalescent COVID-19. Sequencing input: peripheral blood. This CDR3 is CASGSGSNQPQHF. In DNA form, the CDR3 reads TGTGCCAGCGGTTCGGGTAGCAATCAGCCCCAGCATTTT.